This T cell receptor (beta chain) derives from a study of T cell responses to AZD1222 COVID-19 vaccine (dated by TCRdb to the early 2020s). Regarding the complete study: A total of just over 230 trial participants underwent TCR sequencing, of whom about 210 had received two doses of AZD1222 and roughly 26 had received two doses of the MenACWY control vaccine. Enrollment into the trials was organized by age into subgroups of 18-55, 56-69 and 70-plus years, and those subgroups contained 148, 28 and 57 TCR-sequenced participants, respectively. What the authors observed across the whole study: Epitopes outside the regions mutated in the B.1.351 and B.1.1.7 variants were reportedly recognized by nearly half of the unique spike-specific TCRs. After two AZD1222 doses, spike-specific TCR breadth and depth were significantly higher than at day 0 and than in MenACWY recipients. The whole spike protein was spanned by vaccine-associated CD4 TCRs, and dominant responses were seen in regions 160-218 and 743-854. Conclusions about previously exposed vaccinees were limited because only a handful of AZD1222 recipients were SARS-CoV-2 seropositive at baseline. Because no day 14 peak-response samples were available, the repertoires could be characterized only after the peak T cell response. The 56-69-year group was small, and its depth increase did not reach significance, likely because of low power. Most participants were white British and females outnumbered males, and the authors suggested that clonal diversity may have been underestimated.

The CDR3 regions of human TCRbeta chains were subjected to immunosequencing. For the original study's pipeline: TCRs in the repertoires were matched against a reference library of SARS-CoV-2-specific TCRs that had been generated with the MIRA antigen-specificity platform. Breadth was defined as the fraction of unique TCRs that were SARS-CoV-2-associated, and depth was defined as the fraction of total T cells that were SARS-CoV-2-associated. Using the MIRA data, every spike-specific TCR was mapped to the spike region that the TCR reacted to and assigned to either a CD4 or a CD8 class. Log10-transformed breadth and depth values were compared by one-way ANOVA with Sidak's multiple comparisons tests. TCRdb provides this immuneACCESS table in a form limited to in-frame rearrangements. Some clones are lacking; in checked studies, under half of them reflect an unresolved V gene, and why the rest are absent is not known. V and J calls plus clone size are reproduced from that table; the DNA served to infer D and trimming. The sample table records 180,000 or so clones; approximately 95% of these occur just once. Roughly 1% of the sample belongs to the ten largest clones.

In regard to this clone: What this receptor recognizes is not known. No quality values exist for individual bases; no much larger clone is one base distant.

The sample's time point, from its label and the paper: about 28 days (+/-7) after the second vaccine dose. Explained via the paper, the treatment or condition label denotes: meningococcal conjugate vaccine given as trial control. Samples from vaccinated people were obtained from the UK trials COV001 and COV002, which included a single-blind randomized controlled phase 2/3 trial of AZD1222 (ChAdOx1 nCoV-19) in healthy adults. For TCRbeta chain sequencing, PBMC samples from trial participants were taken at day 0 and at day 28 after the second dose. V and J are trimmed by 5 bases and 6 bases, and the gene matches miss 3 bases of the junction. The germline V gene provides CDR1 KGHDR and CDR2 SFDVKD. The CDR3 sequence holds 15 residues, the cysteine and phenylalanine included. Just CDR3 DNA is preserved here, 45 bases in frame from base 1.

The TCR sequence derives from an adult who received the MenACWY meningococcal vaccine as a control. Recombination joined TRBV24-1 with TRBJ1-6, with 10 middle bases fitting TRBD1. The material was peripheral blood, obtained 28 days after the second dose of the MenACWY control vaccine. The DNA reads TGTGCCACCAGTGTCAGGGACAGGGGTAATTCACCCCTCCACTTT. Translated, it gives CATSVRDRGNSPLHF.